This T cell receptor (beta chain) was recovered during a study of blood T cell repertoires in COVID-19. This CDR3 region has 16 residues. V dropped 2 bases and J dropped 8 bases, with 24 bases sitting between them. Germline V lookup: CDR1 GTSNPN, CDR2 SVGIG (reference sequence). Under the authors' procedure: Cell counts per sample came from amplifying reference gene primers. Repertoires were generated with immunoSEQ multiplex PCR, while TCRdb's copy carries only in-frame clones and drops some. V and J calls and clone size are given by that table; D and trimming were obtained from the DNA. The sample includes some 190,000 clones, about 88% of them seen just once.

This sequence originates from a woman aged 40 to 50 who had recovered from COVID-19. The material sequenced was peripheral blood. This chain links TRBV30 with TRBJ1-2; D not certain. CDR3 bases: TGTGCCTGGAGTTTTTTAGTGGCAGGAGAAAGGGAGGGCTACACCTTC. The encoded protein is CAWSFLVAGEREGYTF.